The 10 T cell receptor beta chains presented below share a single source sample, sequenced in a study of technical replicates of blood from a few donors. Assay: immunoSEQ multiplex PCR; the TCRdb copy retains only in-frame clones and omits some. The repertoire holds around 100,000 clones, with approximately 95% as singletons. Sequenced input: T cells isolated from PBMCs. These receptor sequences come from a human donor in good health.

This chain links TRBV9 with TRBJ1-1, with 8 nucleotides matching TRBD1. Germline CDR1 reads SGDLS; CDR2 reads YYNGEE. The J segment lost 2 bases and the V segment lost 3 bases, leaving 9 bases of the junction unmatched. This CDR3 contains 16 residues. CDR3 sequence: CASSAGQGFINTEAFF. The DNA of the CDR3 is TGTGCCAGCAGCGCAGGACAGGGCTTTATTAACACTGAAGCTTTCTTT.

The chain recombines TRBV7-2 with TRBJ2-7; D unclear. The V gene lost 4 bases and the J gene lost 0 bases, with 10 bases spanning the gap. Germline V gene sequence: CDR1 SGHTA, CDR2 FQGNSA. There are 14 residues in the CDR3. DNA of the CDR3: TGTGCCAGCAGCTCCAGGATGACCTCCTACGAGCAGTACTTC. Amino acid sequence: CASSSRMTSYEQYF.

The chain links TRBV19 to TRBJ1-5; unclear D gene. The germline V gene encodes CDR1 LNHDA and CDR2 SQIVND (reference sequence). V lost 5 bases, J lost 4 bases, and 9 bases lay in between. The length of the CDR3 is 13 residues. The CDR3: CASSERVNQPQHF. The CDR3 nucleotides read TGTGCCAGTAGTGAGAGGGTTAATCAGCCCCAGCATTTT.

This sequence joins TRBV21-1 and TRBJ1-6; TRBD1 was called by the table and not checked on the DNA. TRBV21-1 has pseudogene status. This CDR3 contains 14 residues. CDR3 residues: CASSKGTNNSPLHF. The CDR3 region has the DNA TGTGCCAGCAGCAAAGGGACAAATAATTCACCCCTCCACTTT.

V is TRBV25-1 and J is TRBJ1-3; a weak D match, TRBD1 (5 bases). Germline values: CDR1 MGHDK, CDR2 SYGVNS. Deletions cut 10 bases from V and 5 bases from J, with 9 bases between. CDR3 size: 11 residues. CDR3 loop: CATEDRNTIYF. DNA for the CDR3: TGTGCCACCGAGGACAGAAACACCATATATTTT. Filled out from reference TRBV25-1 and TRBJ1-3, the complete variable domain reads EADIYQTPRYLVIGTGKKITLECSQTMGHDKMYWYQQDPGMELHLIHYSYGVNSTEKGDLSSESTVSRIRTEHFPLTLESARPSHTSQYLCATEDRNTIYFGEGSWLTVV.

For the CDR3, the DNA is TGTGCCACCAGCAGTTTCGAGACATTCAATCAGCCCCAGCATTTT. It codes for CATSSFETFNQPQHF. The chain has TRBV15 and TRBJ1-5; the D is unclear. Between the trimmed V and J ends, which lost 3 bases and 3 bases, there was a span of 12 bases. Per germline, CDR1 LNHNV and CDR2 YYDKDF (reference sequence). The CDR3 covers 15 residues.

The rearrangement uses TRBV5-6 and TRBJ2-7; D not resolved. This CDR3 comprises 13 residues. Per germline, CDR1 SGHDT and CDR2 YYEEEE. The V gene lost 0 bases and the J gene lost 5 bases, with 9 bases spanning the gap. CDR3 nucleotide sequence: TGTGCCAGCAGCTTGGGGCAGGTCAACGAGCAGTACTTC. Translating it yields CASSLGQVNEQYF.

The chain uses TRBV7-9 and TRBJ2-1; 11 bases match TRBD2. Germline V gene lookup returns CDR1 SEHNR and CDR2 FQNEAQ (reference sequence). The V gene end was trimmed by 1 base and the J gene end by 8 bases; junction bases not matched to a gene: 7. This CDR3 comprises 16 residues. CDR3 sequence reads: CASSLGLAGWVHEQFF. The CDR3 nucleotides read TGTGCCAGCAGCTTAGGACTAGCGGGATGGGTCCATGAGCAGTTCTTC. Combining the CDR3 with reference TRBV7-9 and TRBJ2-1 gives the whole variable domain DTGVSQNPRHKITKRGQNVTFRCDPISEHNRLYWYRQTLGQGPEFLTYFQNEAQLEKSRLLSDRFSAERPKGSFSTLEIQRTEQGDSAMYLCASSLGLAGWVHEQFFGPGTRLTVL.

The rearrangement joins TRBV5-4 to TRBJ2-3; the match to TRBD2 covers 8 bases. J gave up 0 bases and V 1 base, and 4 bases lay outside the gene matches. The V gene's germline CDR1 is SGHNT and CDR2 YYREEE (reference sequence). There are 16 residues in the CDR3. Written as DNA, the CDR3 is TGTGCCAGCAGCTTGTCACTAGCGGTTAGCACAGATACGCAGTATTTT. Amino acids: CASSLSLAVSTDTQYF.

This chain uses TRBV27 with TRBJ1-1; D call uncertain. This CDR3 contains 14 residues. The ends were cut back, 2 bases at V and 1 base at J, with 8 bases in the middle. Germline assignment: CDR1 MNHEY and CDR2 SMNVEV (reference sequence). The CDR3 DNA is TGTGCCAGCAGTTTACAGGCACGGAACACTGAAGCTTTCTTT. Translation: CASSLQARNTEAFF.